A single sample is the source of the 9 T cell receptor beta chains below, sequenced in a study of T-cell reconstitution after alpha-beta-depleted transplantation in children. Study findings and constraints: T cells produced anew were the main source of T-cell counts and diversity one year after transplant.

For TCRbeta, the library was prepared with unique molecular identifiers. TCRdb processed the PCR reads anew with MiXCR; each CDR3 protein has one entry. Seen here are 250,000 to 300,000 distinct CDR3 sequences, roughly 8.2% observed once, and the top ten hold 9.1%. The antigens of these receptors remain unknown. The sequences come from peripheral blood, collected 360 days after TCRalphabeta/CD19-depleted stem cell transplant. The receptors shown here come from a female patient aged 2-15 years who had a stem cell transplant for Fanconi anemia, so the T cells may come from the graft donor.

Many counts were recorded for this clonotype. This chain links TRBV9 with TRBJ1-2; 7 bases match TRBD1. The germline gives CDR1 SGDLS, CDR2 YYNGEE. The CDR3 extends over 15 amino acids. Germline trimming cut 3 bases from V and 7 bases from J; bases unmatched to any gene: 12. The CDR3: CASSGTDRPPGGYTF. The DNA for the CDR3 is TGTGCCAGCAGCGGGACGGACAGGCCACCGGGTGGCTACACCTTC. The full variable domain, completed using reference TRBV9 and TRBJ1-2, is DSGVTQTPKHLITATGQRVTLRCSPRSGDLSVYWYQQSLDQGLQFLIQYYNGEERAKGNILERFSAQQFPDLHSELNLSSLELGDSALYFCASSGTDRPPGGYTFGSGTRLTVV.

This clonotype was recorded many times. The chain carries TRBV20-1 and TRBJ2-6, with 7 bases matching TRBD1. Trimming at V came to 3 bases and at J to 4 bases, leaving 6 bases not matched to a gene. This CDR3 region has 15 residues. Per germline, CDR1 DFQATT and CDR2 SNEGSKA (reference sequence). The CDR3 nucleotides are TGCAGTGCTAGCGCGACAGGGCCCGGGGCCAACGTCCTGACTTTC. Encoded protein: CSASATGPGANVLTF.

At least ten counts were recorded for this clonotype. The chain carries TRBV5-1 and TRBJ2-7; TRBD1 aligns across 7 bases. The trim removed 0 bases at V and 5 bases at J, leaving 5 bases unmatched. The CDR3 covers 14 residues. The germline V gene encodes CDR1 SGHRS and CDR2 YFSETQ. The DNA for the CDR3 is TGCGCCAGCAGCTTGGGGGACAGCAACGACGAGCAGTACTTC. It specifies CASSLGDSNDEQYF.

V is TRBV6-1 and J is TRBJ2-1; D gene uncertain. This CDR3 region has 16 residues. Germline V gene data show CDR1 as MNHNS and CDR2 as SASEGT. The ends were cut back, 6 bases at V and 7 bases at J, with 22 bases in the middle. Here the CDR3 reads CASSPILMIDGNEQFF. DNA of the CDR3: TGTGCCAGCAGCCCCATCCTCATGATAGATGGGAATGAGCAGTTCTTC.

This rearrangement joins TRBV18 to TRBJ1-3; 9 positions agree with TRBD1. V lost 1 base to trimming and J lost 0 bases; unmatched junction nucleotides: 7. The CDR3 runs 18 residues. CDR1 and CDR2 (germline): KGHSH, LQKENI. This chain's CDR3 is CASSPLGQGRNSGNTIYF. In DNA form, the CDR3 reads TGTGCCAGCTCACCACTAGGACAGGGGAGGAACTCTGGAAACACCATATATTTT.

The chain couples TRBV20-1 to TRBJ2-1, with D possibly matching TRBD2 (6 bases). Germline V gene sequence: CDR1 DFQATT, CDR2 SNEGSKA (reference sequence). CDR3 length: 15 residues. Trimming pared 6 bases from V and 12 bases from J, leaving 27 bases between. The CDR3 sequence: CSANPGRGGTAVQFF. CDR3 DNA sequence: TGCAGTGCGAATCCGGGACGGGGCGGGACGGCCGTGCAGTTCTTC.

This clonotype has ten or more counts. This chain uses TRBV11-2 with TRBJ2-7; D call uncertain. Trimming removed 3 bases from V and 4 bases from J, with 7 bases in between. CDR1 SGHAT and CDR2 FQNNGV come from the germline V gene. The CDR3 extends over 12 amino acids. CDR3 sequence: CASSFSLYEQYF. In DNA form, the CDR3 reads TGTGCCAGCAGCTTTTCGCTTTACGAGCAGTACTTC. Combining the CDR3 with reference TRBV11-2 and TRBJ2-7 gives the whole variable domain EAGVAQSPRYKIIEKRQSVAFWCNPISGHATLYWYQQILGQGPKLLIQFQNNGVVDDSQLPKDRFSAERLKGVDSTLKIQPAKLEDSAVYLCASSFSLYEQYFGPGTRLTVT.

There are many counts of this clonotype. This chain links TRBV20-1 with TRBJ2-7, with D perhaps TRBD1 or TRBD2 (5 bases each). Per germline, CDR1 DFQATT and CDR2 SNEGSKA (reference sequence). The CDR3 length is 13 residues. V lost 6 bases and J 4 bases, leaving 16 bases between the germline ends. DNA of the CDR3: TGCAGTGCATTCGGGGCGGCTATGTACGAGCAGTACTTC. The encoded protein is CSAFGAAMYEQYF.

The chain recombines TRBV9 with TRBJ1-3; D remains ambiguous. CDR3 size: 15 residues. V lost 0 bases to trimming and J lost 0 bases, with 7 bases between them. Germline assignment: CDR1 SGDLS and CDR2 YYNGEE. The CDR3 coding sequence is TGTGCCAGCAGCGTAGAGGACTACTCTGGAAACACCATATATTTT. Protein product: CASSVEDYSGNTIYF.